A selection of T cell receptor beta chains follows, all from one sample in a study of blood T cell repertoires in COVID-19. Assay used: immunoSEQ multiplex PCR; TCRdb lists only in-frame clones, some missing. Found here are about 300,000 clones, around 83% of them singletons; the top ten hold approximately 1.3%. Sequenced material: peripheral blood. Receptors were obtained from a woman between 50 and 59 years old with acute or convalescent COVID-19. The CDR3 runs from the conserved cysteine through the conserved F or W. The order of the fields is CDR3 protein, CDR3 DNA, clone size, D gene, V gene, J gene. D genes are given only for firm matches. Not every row has a clone size; where given, it reads once, few, many or a size class.

CASSSRQAPIYF	TGTGCCAGCAGCTCCCGACAGGCCCCCATATATTTT	few	NA	TRBV7-2	TRBJ1-3
CASRIPGSRSIEAFF	TGTGCCAGCAGGATACCGGGATCACGCTCGATTGAAGCTTTCTTT	NA	NA	TRBV6-5	TRBJ1-1
CASSAGTSSYEQYF	TGTGCCAGCAGCGCCGGGACTTCCTCTTACGAGCAGTACTTC	NA	NA	TRBV9	TRBJ2-7
CASSERGHGEAFF	TGTGCCAGCAGTGAAAGGGGGCACGGTGAAGCTTTCTTT	NA	TRBD1	TRBV6-1	TRBJ1-1
CASSSFTGGGSPLHF	TGTGCCAGCAGCTCCTTTACAGGGGGCGGGTCACCCCTCCACTTT	NA	TRBD1	TRBV11-2	TRBJ1-6
CASRKDSLPPQHF	TGTGCCAGCAGGAAGGACTCCCTGCCGCCCCAGCATTTT	NA	NA	TRBV28	TRBJ1-5
CASGLNNQPQHF	TGTGCCAGCGGCCTTAACAATCAGCCCCAGCATTTT	NA	NA	TRBV6-6	TRBJ1-5
CATRAQGAGEAFF	TGTGCCACCAGGGCCCAGGGTGCTGGTGAAGCTTTCTTT	NA	NA	TRBV24-1	TRBJ1-1
CASSYQEDTEAFF	TGCGCCAGCAGCTATCAGGAGGACACTGAAGCTTTCTTT	NA	NA	TRBV5-1	TRBJ1-1
CASSQVSRLAEAFF	TGCGCCAGCAGCCAAGTATCGCGTTTGGCTGAAGCTTTCTTT	NA	NA	TRBV4-1	TRBJ1-1